A selection of T cell receptor beta chains follows, all from one sample in a study of T cells after posttransplantation cyclophosphamide. This table comes from immunoSEQ multiplex PCR, and its TCRdb copy is limited to in-frame clones, with some not included. The sample contains under 20,000 clones, over 70% of which appear only once. Material: PBMCs, obtained after an allogeneic stem cell transplant with post-transplant cyclophosphamide. The receptors were gathered from a young adult male patient who received an allogeneic stem cell transplant from a related donor, was CMV-positive, and had acute GVHD only. Some T cells may be supplied by the graft donor. Both conserved end residues are part of each CDR3. Each record gives: clone size, J gene, V gene, D gene, CDR3 protein, CDR3 DNA. A D gene is named only where the DNA matches it firmly. Only some rows state a clone size, as once, few, many or a class for expanded clones.

size: few; J: TRBJ1-6; V: TRBV27; D: TRBD1; CDR3: CASRYLDRSNSPLHF; DNA: TGTGCCAGCAGGTACCTGGACAGGTCGAATTCACCCCTCCACTTT
size: NA; J: TRBJ1-5; V: TRBV2; D: TRBD1; CDR3: CASSAQGTVSNQPQHF; DNA: TGTGCCAGCAGTGCCCAGGGGACAGTAAGCAATCAGCCCCAGCATTTT
size: NA; J: TRBJ1-5; V: TRBV19; D: NA; CDR3: CASSNLAWARDNQPQHF; DNA: TGTGCCAGTAGTAATTTGGCGTGGGCACGGGACAATCAGCCCCAGCATTTT
size: NA; J: TRBJ1-6; V: TRBV13; D: NA; CDR3: CASSALSAPLHF; DNA: TGTGCCAGCAGCGCCCTCTCGGCACCCCTCCACTTT
size: NA; J: TRBJ1-1; V: TRBV2; D: NA; CDR3: CASSPSGQNTEAFF; DNA: TGTGCCAGCAGCCCGTCGGGACAGAACACTGAAGCTTTCTTT
size: NA; J: TRBJ1-5; V: TRBV28; D: NA; CDR3: CASSLGQSQPQHF; DNA: TGTGCCAGCAGTTTAGGACAGAGTCAGCCCCAGCATTTT
size: few; J: TRBJ2-1; V: TRBV6-6; D: NA; CDR3: CASMTGESYNEQFF; DNA: TGTGCCAGCATGACAGGTGAATCCTACAATGAGCAGTTCTTC
size: NA; J: TRBJ2-5; V: TRBV2; D: NA; CDR3: CASSDRGIVWETQYF; DNA: TGTGCCAGCAGTGATAGGGGGATTGTTTGGGAGACCCAGTACTTC
size: once; J: TRBJ2-7; V: TRBV30; D: NA; CDR3: CAWSFRLGGNTYEQYF; DNA: TGTGCCTGGAGTTTTCGTCTGGGGGGAAATACCTACGAGCAGTACTTC
size: few; J: TRBJ1-1; V: TRBV18; D: TRBD1; CDR3: CASSLLGQGVNLAEAFF; DNA: TGTGCCAGCTCGCTCCTAGGACAGGGGGTTAATTTAGCTGAAGCTTTCTTT
size: NA; J: TRBJ1-1; V: TRBV9; D: NA; CDR3: CASSRGGLNTEAFF; DNA: TGTGCCAGCAGCAGAGGGGGTCTGAACACTGAAGCTTTCTTT
size: NA; J: TRBJ1-6; V: TRBV18; D: TRBD1; CDR3: CASSFGTGGYSPLHF; DNA: TGTGCCAGCTCATTTGGGACAGGGGGCTATTCACCCCTCCACTTT
size: few; J: TRBJ2-7; V: TRBV7-9; D: TRBD1; CDR3: CASSLNAGGIGYEQYF; DNA: TGTGCCAGCAGCTTAAATGCAGGGGGCATCGGCTACGAGCAGTACTTC
size: NA; J: TRBJ1-3; V: TRBV6-5; D: TRBD1; CDR3: CASSRTGASGNTIYF; DNA: TGTGCCAGCAGCCGGACAGGAGCCTCTGGAAACACCATATATTTT
size: NA; J: TRBJ2-6; V: TRBV30; D: NA; CDR3: CAWSVILSGANVLTF; DNA: TGTGCCTGGAGTGTAATCCTCTCTGGGGCCAACGTCCTGACTTTC
size: NA; J: TRBJ2-3; V: TRBV7-2; D: TRBD1; CDR3: CASSLGTGGGTDTQYF; DNA: TGTGCCAGCAGCTTAGGGACAGGGGGTGGCACAGATACGCAGTATTTT
size: NA; J: TRBJ2-2; V: TRBV19; D: NA; CDR3: CASSIIGRGEGAGELFF; DNA: TGTGCCAGTAGTATCATCGGGCGGGGCGAGGGAGCCGGGGAGCTGTTTTTT
size: NA; J: TRBJ2-1; V: TRBV4-2; D: TRBD2; CDR3: CASSWPGLASFNEQFF; DNA: TGTGCCAGCAGTTGGCCGGGACTAGCCTCCTTTAATGAGCAGTTCTTC
size: NA; J: TRBJ1-5; V: TRBV28; D: NA; CDR3: CASSSPLNQPQHF; DNA: TGTGCCAGCAGTTCCCCTTTGAATCAGCCCCAGCATTTT
size: NA; J: TRBJ1-6; V: TRBV7-6; D: NA; CDR3: CASSLAAGESPLHF; DNA: TGTGCCAGCAGCTTAGCGGCGGGTGAATCACCCCTCCACTTT
size: few; J: TRBJ2-1; V: TRBV18; D: TRBD2; CDR3: CASSPIGTSGGYNEQFF; DNA: TGTGCCAGCTCACCAATCGGGACTAGCGGGGGCTACAATGAGCAGTTCTTC
size: NA; J: TRBJ2-7; V: TRBV19; D: TRBD2; CDR3: CASSATGTRGSEQYF; DNA: TGTGCCAGTAGTGCGACCGGGACTAGAGGTTCCGAGCAGTACTTC
size: NA; J: TRBJ2-5; V: TRBV5-1; D: TRBD1; CDR3: CASSGTGGREETQYF; DNA: TGCGCCAGCAGTGGGACAGGGGGCCGAGAAGAGACCCAGTACTTC
size: NA; J: TRBJ1-2; V: TRBV19; D: TRBD1; CDR3: CASRRDRFYGYTF; DNA: TGTGCCAGTAGAAGGGACAGATTTTATGGCTACACCTTC
size: NA; J: TRBJ2-7; V: TRBV27; D: NA; CDR3: CASSLSRGYEQYF; DNA: TGTGCCAGCAGTTTATCAAGGGGATACGAGCAGTACTTC
size: NA; J: TRBJ2-4; V: TRBV7-2; D: NA; CDR3: CASSSQANMEGNIQYF; DNA: TGTGCCAGCAGCTCCCAGGCAAACATGGAAGGAAACATTCAGTACTTC
size: NA; J: TRBJ2-4; V: TRBV9; D: NA; CDR3: CASSVTYQDIQYF; DNA: TGTGCCAGCAGCGTCACCTACCAAGACATTCAGTACTTC
size: NA; J: TRBJ2-1; V: TRBV7-8; D: NA; CDR3: CASSRGNEQFF; DNA: TGTGCCAGCAGCCGGGGAAATGAGCAGTTCTTC
size: NA; J: TRBJ1-1; V: TRBV5-4; D: NA; CDR3: CASSFKRQVWGYTEAFF; DNA: TGTGCCAGCAGCTTTAAACGACAGGTCTGGGGCTACACTGAAGCTTTCTTT
size: NA; J: TRBJ2-7; V: TRBV6-6; D: TRBD1; CDR3: CASSPRQGAVEQYF; DNA: TGTGCCAGCAGTCCCCGACAGGGTGCGGTCGAGCAGTACTTC
size: NA; J: TRBJ2-7; V: TRBV4-3; D: NA; CDR3: CASSQVRGPYEQYF; DNA: TGCGCCAGCAGCCAAGTCAGGGGCCCTTACGAGCAGTACTTC
size: NA; J: TRBJ2-7; V: TRBV5-1; D: NA; CDR3: CASSLIGDGGEQYF; DNA: TGCGCCAGCAGCTTGATAGGGGATGGTGGAGAGCAGTACTTC
size: NA; J: TRBJ2-5; V: TRBV7-6; D: TRBD2; CDR3: CASSLGLRGYETQYF; DNA: TGTGCCAGCAGCTTAGGGTTGCGGGGGTACGAGACCCAGTACTTC
size: NA; J: TRBJ1-1; V: TRBV10-3; D: TRBD1; CDR3: CAIRGDRATEAFF; DNA: TGTGCCATCAGGGGGGACAGGGCCACTGAAGCTTTCTTT
size: once; J: TRBJ2-7; V: TRBV21-1; D: NA; CDR3: CASSIEARNGGEQYF; DNA: TGTGCCAGCAGCATCGAGGCCCGTAATGGAGGGGAGCAGTACTTC
size: NA; J: TRBJ2-5; V: TRBV4-2; D: TRBD1; CDR3: CASSPGTGKTQYF; DNA: TGTGCCAGCAGCCCAGGGACAGGAAAGACCCAGTACTTC
size: NA; J: TRBJ2-5; V: TRBV18; D: NA; CDR3: CASSPDSFQETQYF; DNA: TGTGCCAGCTCACCGGACAGTTTCCAAGAGACCCAGTACTTC
size: NA; J: TRBJ2-5; V: TRBV15; D: TRBD1; CDR3: CATSWGQGETQYF; DNA: TGTGCCACCAGCTGGGGACAGGGTGAGACCCAGTACTTC
size: NA; J: TRBJ2-7; V: TRBV7-9; D: NA; CDR3: CASSLVQAYTYEQYF; DNA: TGTGCCAGCAGCTTAGTCCAGGCTTATACCTACGAGCAGTACTTC
size: few; J: TRBJ1-5; V: TRBV27; D: NA; CDR3: CASSLYQGDQPQHF; DNA: TGTGCCAGCAGTTTATACCAGGGCGATCAGCCCCAGCATTTT
size: NA; J: TRBJ2-6; V: TRBV28; D: TRBD1; CDR3: CASRNTGTGFTGANVLTF; DNA: TGTGCCAGCAGGAATACCGGGACAGGGTTCACTGGGGCCAACGTCCTGACTTTC